The 12 T cell receptor beta chains presented below share a single source sample, sequenced in a study of blood T cell repertoires in COVID-19. Clones were read by immunoSEQ multiplex PCR, and TCRdb kept only the in-frame ones, dropping some. The table has around 43,000 clones, 75% to 90% seen once. The source material was peripheral blood. These TCRs come from a man aged 50 to 59 with active COVID-19.

V usage is TRBV29-1 and J usage is TRBJ1-2; 7 bases are a match to TRBD1. CDR3 length: 13 residues. The germline V gene encodes CDR1 SQVTM and CDR2 ANQGSEA. V shed 3 bases and J 8 bases; nucleotides not matched to a gene: 9. The CDR3 sequence: CSVEPDRSYGYTF. The CDR3 bases are TGCAGCGTTGAGCCGGACAGGTCCTACGGCTACACCTTC.

This clone came up once. The J gene is TRBJ2-2, the V gene TRBV5-1; perhaps TRBD1 as D (6 bases). CDR1 and CDR2 from the germline V gene are SGHRS and YFSETQ. The germline V and J ends were trimmed by 2 bases and 4 bases, with 12 bases remaining between them. CDR3 length: 15 residues. CDR3 DNA sequence: TGCGCCAGCAGCTTTAACAGGGACGGCACCGGGGAGCTGTTTTTT. It encodes CASSFNRDGTGELFF.

This chain joins TRBV2 and TRBJ2-7; 8 bases fit TRBD1. CDR3 size: 13 residues. Germline V gene lookup returns CDR1 SNHLY and CDR2 FYNNEI. With V trimmed by 4 bases and J by 6 bases, 5 bases remained unmatched. CDR3 DNA: TGTGCCAGCAGTGCTCTGGACAGGGCCGAGCAGTACTTC. Translated, it gives CASSALDRAEQYF.

The rearrangement uses TRBV2 and TRBJ1-1; D gene uncertain. Germline V gene data show CDR1 as SNHLY and CDR2 as FYNNEI. V was trimmed by 6 bases and J by 3 bases, leaving 8 bases between them. The CDR3 covers 12 residues. The CDR3 nucleotides are TGTGCCAGCAGGTTCGGAGACACTGAAGCTTTCTTT. Its protein product is CASRFGDTEAFF.

The chain recombines TRBV5-1 with TRBJ2-1, with TRBD2 identical over 9 bases. The CDR3 totals 14 residues. The V gene end was trimmed by 4 bases and the J gene end by 7 bases; junction bases not matched to a gene: 6. The V gene's germline CDR1 is SGHRS and CDR2 YFSETQ. The CDR3 nucleotides read TGCGCCAGCAGCCTCGGGACTAGCATTAATGAGCAGTTCTTC. Translating it yields CASSLGTSINEQFF.

This clone was observed a single time. The chain carries TRBV7-8 and TRBJ1-6; D is undetermined. Germline CDR1 and CDR2: SGHVS and FQNEAQ. V dropped 6 bases and J dropped 11 bases, with 20 bases sitting between them. This CDR3 is 15 amino acids long. This chain's CDR3 is CASSSSRIFFAPLHF. As DNA, the CDR3 is TGTGCCAGCAGTTCATCGAGGATTTTCTTCGCACCCCTCCACTTT.

The rearrangement uses TRBV7-8 and TRBJ1-6; a possible D gene is TRBD1 (6 bases). The CDR3 is made up of 16 amino acids. Trimming took 1 base from V and 6 from J, leaving 13 bases between them. Germline values: CDR1 SGHVS, CDR2 FQNEAQ. The chain's CDR3 is CASSLVAGEVNSPLHF. The CDR3 coding sequence is TGTGCCAGCAGCTTAGTCGCAGGGGAAGTTAATTCACCCCTCCACTTT. Full variable domain (missing parts from reference TRBV7-8 and TRBJ1-6): GAGVSQSPRYKVAKRGQDVALRCDPISGHVSLFWYQQALGQGPEFLTYFQNEAQLDKSGLPSDRFFAERPEGSVSTLKIQRTQQEDSAVYLCASSLVAGEVNSPLHFGNGTRLTVT.

The chain combines TRBV5-6 with TRBJ1-4, with TRBD1 identical over 8 bases. The CDR3 is 14 amino acids. Germline V CDR1 and CDR2: SGHDT, YYEEEE. Trimming removed 4 bases from V and 8 bases from J; junction bases left unmatched: 7. Written as DNA, the CDR3 is TGTGCCAGCAGCCGGACAGGGTTCTACGAAAAACTGTTTTTT. It is translated as CASSRTGFYEKLFF.

V usage is TRBV10-3 and J usage is TRBJ1-1; the D gene is possibly TRBD1 (6 bases). The CDR3 is made up of 13 amino acids. The ends were cut back, 6 bases at V and 0 bases at J, with 8 bases in the middle. The germline CDR1 and CDR2 sequences are ENHRY and SYGVKD. Here the CDR3 DNA reads TGTGCCATCAGGGACAGCATGAACACTGAAGCTTTCTTT. It codes for CAIRDSMNTEAFF.

The rearrangement uses TRBV7-2 and TRBJ2-1; 14 bases agree with TRBD2. The CDR3 loop spans 16 amino acids. Germline CDR1 reads SGHTA; CDR2 reads FQGNSA. J gave up 7 bases and V 5 bases, and 7 bases lay outside the gene matches. CDR3 in DNA: TGTGCCAGCAGCATTACCCGGACTAGCGGGAGGAATGAGCAGTTCTTC. Its protein is CASSITRTSGRNEQFF.

This clone has only a few counts. The chain is built from TRBV28 and TRBJ1-6, with D uncertain. The CDR3 has 22 amino acids. With 2 bases removed from V and 0 bases from J, the gap between germline ends came to 26 bases. Germline loops: CDR1 MDHEN, CDR2 SYDVKM. The CDR3 coding sequence is TGTGCCAGCAGTTTACGCGGTCCGCGGGGTACTATCCGGAGCTCCTATAATTCACCCCTCCACTTT. Translated: CASSLRGPRGTIRSSYNSPLHF.

J is TRBJ2-1 and V is TRBV30; no definite D call. This CDR3 is 13 amino acids long. V was shortened by 4 bases and J by 4 bases, with 11 bases between the two germline ends. Looked up from germline, CDR1 is GTSNPN and CDR2 is SVGIG (reference sequence). The CDR3 DNA follows: TGTGCCTGGAACGCCGAGGAGTACAATGAGCAGTTCTTC. As protein: CAWNAEEYNEQFF. Full variable domain (rest looked up from reference TRBV30 and TRBJ2-1): SQTIHQWPATLVQPVGSPLSLECTVEGTSNPNLYWYRQAAGRGLQLLFYSVGIGQISSEVPQNLSASRPQDRQFILSSKKLLLSDSGFYLCAWNAEEYNEQFFGPGTRLTVL.